The 5 T cell receptor beta chains below were found in one sample sequenced in a study of T-cell reconstitution after alpha-beta-depleted transplantation in children (dated by TCRdb to the mid-2010s). The treatment or condition label on this specimen signifies: allogeneic hematopoietic cell transplantation with graft depleted of TCRalphabeta T cells and CD19 B cells. The library was obtained by PCR. Sequenced using an Illumina HiSeq 2500. TCR library preparation used molecular barcoding, with unique molecular identifiers applied to normalize quantification of the TCRbeta repertoire. TCRdb ran its own pipeline on the public reads, namely fastp trimming at Q25 and MiXCR clone calling, and kept in-frame beta chains. Rows matching on CDR3 protein sequence are summarized as one entry with the most common DNA and genes. The sample profile shows hundreds of thousands of distinct CDR3 sequences; around a tenth of them were found once. The ten largest clones capture roughly 7.1% of the sample.

This specimen consisted of PBMCs, obtained before TCRalphabeta/CD19-depleted stem cell transplant. Receptor source: a boy in the first two years of life with acute myeloid leukemia, due to receive a stem cell transplant.

A word on this clonotype: Just one base apart from a much larger clone, this may be a read error. Written as DNA, the CDR3 is TGTGCCAGCAGTGAATACAGGATGAATCAGCCCCAGCATTTT. Its protein product is CASSEYRMNQPQHF. The gene calls are TRBV25-1 and TRBJ1-5; D gene ambiguous. The CDR3 covers 14 residues. CDR1 and CDR2 from the germline V gene are MGHDK and SYGVNS. V gave up 0 bases and J gave up 4 bases, with 7 bases separating them.

This clonotype has at least ten counts. The chain joins TRBV9 to TRBJ2-3, with D maybe TRBD2 (6 bases). Germline lookup yields CDR1 SGDLS and CDR2 YYNGEE. Trimming left V 0 bases short and J 2 bases short, with 10 bases between. CDR3 length: 15 amino acids. The CDR3 region is CASSVDGDFTDTQYF. CDR3 DNA: TGTGCCAGCAGCGTAGATGGGGACTTCACAGATACGCAGTATTTT.

The genes are TRBV6-6 and TRBJ2-5; a weak D match, TRBD2 (5 bases). The V end lost 8 bases, the J end lost 6 bases, and 10 bases lay between the germline ends. The germline V gene encodes CDR1 MNHNY and CDR2 SVGAGI (reference sequence). CDR3 size: 11 residues. CDR3 protein: CASGRRQTQYF. The DNA for the CDR3 is TGTGCCAGCGGCCGGAGGCAGACCCAGTACTTC.

The chain links TRBV4-3 to TRBJ2-3; 7 positions agree with TRBD2. This CDR3 has 17 amino acids. V shed 3 bases, J shed 3 bases, and the junction held 12 bases outside the gene matches. Germline CDR1 and CDR2: LGHNA and YSLEER. The CDR3 nucleotides read TGCGCCAGCAGCCAGGAATGGGACTACACCTTTACAGATACGCAGTATTTT. Translated, it gives CASSQEWDYTFTDTQYF.

Many counts were recorded for this clonotype. J is TRBJ1-2 and V is TRBV12-3 or TRBV12-4; D is unclear. The CDR3 has 12 residues. Trimming left V 8 bases short and J 4 bases short, with 11 bases between. CDR3 coding DNA: TGTGCCAGCGCCGCCGGACTCTATGGCTACACCTTC. Amino acid sequence: CASAAGLYGYTF.